This note documents a single TCR beta chain sequence. Its antigen is still unknown. V shed 1 base and J shed 5 bases, with 10 bases lying between them. Germline assignment: CDR1 MDHEN and CDR2 SYDVKM. The CDR3 sequence is 14 residues long. The data were obtained in a study of OX40 agonist ivuxolimab in advanced cancers. Study as a whole: Administration of intravenous ivuxolimab to patients occurred every 2 weeks at 0.01 to 10 mg/kg. With a range of roughly 20 to 79, age averaged approximately 55 years, and nearly 85% were male. Study findings and constraints: Expanded peripheral T-cell antigen specificity went undetermined.

Generated by immunoSEQ multiplex PCR, the TCRdb table keeps only in-frame clones and is missing some. The sample has roughly 17,000 clones; approximately 73% are singletons. The TCR comes from an adult with an advanced solid tumor such as melanoma, head and neck, liver or kidney cancer. The rearrangement links TRBV28 to TRBJ2-3, with D possibly TRBD1 on 6 matching bases. The source was CD4+ or CD8+ T cells sorted from blood, collected in a trial of the OX40 agonist ivuxolimab. CDR3 bases: TGTGCCAGCAGTTTATCAGGGGCGCAAGATACGCAGTATTTT. Protein: CASSLSGAQDTQYF.